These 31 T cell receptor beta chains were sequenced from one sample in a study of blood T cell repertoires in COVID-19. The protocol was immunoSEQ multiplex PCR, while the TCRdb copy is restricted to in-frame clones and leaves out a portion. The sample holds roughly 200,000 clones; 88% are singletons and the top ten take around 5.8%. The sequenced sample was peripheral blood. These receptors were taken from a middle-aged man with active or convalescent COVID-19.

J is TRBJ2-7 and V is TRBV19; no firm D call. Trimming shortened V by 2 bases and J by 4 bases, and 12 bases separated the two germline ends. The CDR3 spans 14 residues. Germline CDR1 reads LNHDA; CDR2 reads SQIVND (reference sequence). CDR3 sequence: CASSIFAGLYEQYF. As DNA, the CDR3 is TGTGCCAGTAGTATATTTGCAGGCCTATACGAGCAGTACTTC.

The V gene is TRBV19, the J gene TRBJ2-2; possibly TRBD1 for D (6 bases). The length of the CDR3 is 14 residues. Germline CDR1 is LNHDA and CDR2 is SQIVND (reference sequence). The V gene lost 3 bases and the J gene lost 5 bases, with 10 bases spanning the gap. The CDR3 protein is CASSIIQGTGELFF. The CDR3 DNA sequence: TGTGCCAGTAGTATTATACAGGGTACCGGGGAGCTGTTTTTT.

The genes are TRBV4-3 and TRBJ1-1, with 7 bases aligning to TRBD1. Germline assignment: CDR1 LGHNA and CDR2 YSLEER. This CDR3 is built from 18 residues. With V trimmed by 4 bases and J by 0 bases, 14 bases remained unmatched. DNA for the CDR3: TGCGCCAGCAGCCCTTGGACAGGCTCGACTGGGATGAACACTGAAGCTTTCTTT. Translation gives CASSPWTGSTGMNTEAFF.

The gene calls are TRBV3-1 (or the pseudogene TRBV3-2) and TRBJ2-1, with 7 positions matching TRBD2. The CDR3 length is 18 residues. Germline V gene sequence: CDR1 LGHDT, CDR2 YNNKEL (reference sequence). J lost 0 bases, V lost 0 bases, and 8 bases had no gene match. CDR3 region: CASSQDFAGGGSYNEQFF. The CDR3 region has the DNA TGTGCCAGCAGCCAAGATTTTGCCGGCGGGGGCTCCTACAATGAGCAGTTCTTC.

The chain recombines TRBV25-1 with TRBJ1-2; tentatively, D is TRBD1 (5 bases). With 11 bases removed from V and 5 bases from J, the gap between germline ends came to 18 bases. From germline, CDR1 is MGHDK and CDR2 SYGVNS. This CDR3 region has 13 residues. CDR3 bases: TGTGCCTCCGCGTCGGGGGTAGATTATGGCTACACCTTC. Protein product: CASASGVDYGYTF.

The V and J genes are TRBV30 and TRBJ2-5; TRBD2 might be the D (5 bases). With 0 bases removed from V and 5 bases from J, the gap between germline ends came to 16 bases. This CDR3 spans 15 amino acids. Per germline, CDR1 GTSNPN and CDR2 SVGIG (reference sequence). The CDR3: CAWSVLLGSWETQYF. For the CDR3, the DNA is TGTGCCTGGAGTGTACTCTTAGGGAGTTGGGAGACCCAGTACTTC.

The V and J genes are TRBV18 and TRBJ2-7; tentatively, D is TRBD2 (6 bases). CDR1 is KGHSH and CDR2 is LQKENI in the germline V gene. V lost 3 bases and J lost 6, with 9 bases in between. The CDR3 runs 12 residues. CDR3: CASSPTSSEQYF. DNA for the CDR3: TGTGCCAGCTCACCTACTAGCTCCGAGCAGTACTTC. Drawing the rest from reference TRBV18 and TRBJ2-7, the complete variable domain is NAGVMQNPRHLVRRRGQEARLRCSPMKGHSHVYWYRQLPEEGLKFMVYLQKENIIDESGMPKERFSAEFPKEGPSILRIQQVVRGDSAAYFCASSPTSSEQYFGPGTRLTVT.

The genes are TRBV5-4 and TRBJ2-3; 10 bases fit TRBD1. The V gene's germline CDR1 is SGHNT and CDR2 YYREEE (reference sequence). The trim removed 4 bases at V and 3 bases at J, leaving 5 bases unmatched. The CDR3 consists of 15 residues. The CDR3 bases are TGTGCCAGCAGCGGCGGGGACAGGGGAACAGATACGCAGTATTTT. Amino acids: CASSGGDRGTDTQYF. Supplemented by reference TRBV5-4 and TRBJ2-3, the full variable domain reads ETGVTQSPTHLIKTRGQQVTLRCSSQSGHNTVSWYQQALGQGPQFIFQYYREEENGRGNFPPRFSGLQFPNYSSELNVNALELDDSALYLCASSGGDRGTDTQYFGPGTRLTVL.

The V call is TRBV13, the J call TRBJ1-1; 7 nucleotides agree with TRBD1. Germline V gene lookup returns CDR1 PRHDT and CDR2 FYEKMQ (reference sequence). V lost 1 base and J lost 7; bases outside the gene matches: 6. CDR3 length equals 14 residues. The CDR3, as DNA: TGTGCCAGCAGCTTAGACAGGGGATCGGGTGAAGCTTTCTTT. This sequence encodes CASSLDRGSGEAFF.

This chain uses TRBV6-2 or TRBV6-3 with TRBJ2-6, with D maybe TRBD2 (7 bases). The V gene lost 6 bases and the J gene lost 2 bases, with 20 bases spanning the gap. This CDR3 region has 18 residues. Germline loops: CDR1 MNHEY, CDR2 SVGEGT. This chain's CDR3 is CASSNGGTPRPGANVLTF. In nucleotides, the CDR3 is TGTGCCAGCAGCAACGGGGGGACACCTCGTCCTGGGGCCAACGTCCTGACTTTC.

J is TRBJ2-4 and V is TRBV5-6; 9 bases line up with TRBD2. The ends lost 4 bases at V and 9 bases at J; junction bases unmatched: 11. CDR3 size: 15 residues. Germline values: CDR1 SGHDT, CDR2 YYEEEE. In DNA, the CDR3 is TGTGCCAGCAGCACCAGGACTAGCGCCCCCCCCATTCAGTACTTC. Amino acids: CASSTRTSAPPIQYF.

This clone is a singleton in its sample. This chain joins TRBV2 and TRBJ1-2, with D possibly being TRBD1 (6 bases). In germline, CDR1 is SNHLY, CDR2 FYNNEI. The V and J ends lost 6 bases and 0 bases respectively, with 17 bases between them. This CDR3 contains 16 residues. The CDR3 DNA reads TGTGCCAGCAGCATGCGTACAGGGCGTTCTAACTATGGCTACACCTTC. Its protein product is CASSMRTGRSNYGYTF.

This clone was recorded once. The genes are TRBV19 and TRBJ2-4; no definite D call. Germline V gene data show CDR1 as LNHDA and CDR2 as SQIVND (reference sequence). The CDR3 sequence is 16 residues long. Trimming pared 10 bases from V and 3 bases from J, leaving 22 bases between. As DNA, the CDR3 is TGTGCCACTAACCACCGAAGCCTGCTTGGCAAAAACATTCAGTACTTC. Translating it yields CATNHRSLLGKNIQYF.

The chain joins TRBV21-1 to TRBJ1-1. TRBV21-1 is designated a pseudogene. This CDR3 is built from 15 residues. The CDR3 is CASSKRQVADTEAFF. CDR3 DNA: TGTGCCAGCAGCAAACGTCAGGTAGCGGACACTGAAGCTTTCTTT.

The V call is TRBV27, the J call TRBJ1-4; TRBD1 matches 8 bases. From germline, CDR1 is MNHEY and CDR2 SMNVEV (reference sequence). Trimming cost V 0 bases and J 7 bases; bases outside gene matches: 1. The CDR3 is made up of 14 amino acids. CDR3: CASSLSQGAEKLFF. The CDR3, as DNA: TGTGCCAGCAGTTTATCCCAGGGGGCTGAAAAACTGTTTTTT.

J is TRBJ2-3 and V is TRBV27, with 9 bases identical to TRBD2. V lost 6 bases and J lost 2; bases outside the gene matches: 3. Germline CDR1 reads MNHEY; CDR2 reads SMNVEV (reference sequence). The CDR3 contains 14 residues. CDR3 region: CASRRLADTDTQYF. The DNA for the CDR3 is TGTGCCAGCAGGCGACTAGCGGACACAGATACGCAGTATTTT.

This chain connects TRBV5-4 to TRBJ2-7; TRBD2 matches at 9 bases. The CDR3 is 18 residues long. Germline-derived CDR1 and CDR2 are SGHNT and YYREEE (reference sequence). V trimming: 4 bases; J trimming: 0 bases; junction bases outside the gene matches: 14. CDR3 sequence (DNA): TGTGCCAGCAGCCAGGGGACTAGCCGGGGAGCTGGCTCCTACGAGCAGTACTTC. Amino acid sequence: CASSQGTSRGAGSYEQYF.

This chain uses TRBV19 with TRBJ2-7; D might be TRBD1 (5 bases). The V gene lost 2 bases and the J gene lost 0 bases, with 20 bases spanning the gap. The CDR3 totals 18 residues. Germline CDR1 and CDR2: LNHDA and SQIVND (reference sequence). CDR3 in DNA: TGTGCCAGTAGTATAAATTTCCCCTCAGACAGAAACTCCTACGAGCAGTACTTC. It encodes CASSINFPSDRNSYEQYF.

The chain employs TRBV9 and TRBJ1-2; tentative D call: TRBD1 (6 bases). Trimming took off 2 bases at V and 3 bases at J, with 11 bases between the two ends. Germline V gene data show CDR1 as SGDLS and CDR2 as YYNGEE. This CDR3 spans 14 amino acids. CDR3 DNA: TGTGCCAGCAGCGTGGAGGCAGGGGACTATGGCTACACCTTC. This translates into CASSVEAGDYGYTF. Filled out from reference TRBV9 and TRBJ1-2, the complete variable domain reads DSGVTQTPKHLITATGQRVTLRCSPRSGDLSVYWYQQSLDQGLQFLIQYYNGEERAKGNILERFSAQQFPDLHSELNLSSLELGDSALYFCASSVEAGDYGYTFGSGTRLTVV.

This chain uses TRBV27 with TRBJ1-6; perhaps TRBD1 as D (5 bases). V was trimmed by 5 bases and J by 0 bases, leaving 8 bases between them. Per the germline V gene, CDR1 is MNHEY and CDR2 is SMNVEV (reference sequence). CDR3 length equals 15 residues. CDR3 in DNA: TGTGCCAGCAGTCCAGGGCCCTCCTATAATTCACCCCTCCACTTT. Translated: CASSPGPSYNSPLHF.

Here the CDR3 reads CASSTLGLSTGELFF. The CDR3, as DNA: TGTGCCAGCAGTACCCTGGGGCTGAGCACCGGGGAGCTGTTTTTT. This chain connects TRBV2 to TRBJ2-2; possible D gene TRBD1, 5 bases. CDR3 size: 15 residues. The germline V and J ends were trimmed by 5 bases and 4 bases, with 14 bases remaining between them. CDR1 and CDR2 from the germline V gene are SNHLY and FYNNEI.

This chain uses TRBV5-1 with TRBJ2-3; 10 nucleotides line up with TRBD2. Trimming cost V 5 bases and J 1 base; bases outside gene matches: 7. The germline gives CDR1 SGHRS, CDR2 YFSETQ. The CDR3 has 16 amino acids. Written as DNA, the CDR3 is TGCGCCAGCAGTTCTAGCGGGAGCGAGGGCACAGATACGCAGTATTTT. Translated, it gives CASSSSGSEGTDTQYF.

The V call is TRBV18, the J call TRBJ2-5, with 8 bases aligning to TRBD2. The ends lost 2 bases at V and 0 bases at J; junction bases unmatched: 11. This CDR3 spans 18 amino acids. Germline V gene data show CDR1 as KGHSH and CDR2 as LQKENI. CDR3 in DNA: TGTGCCAGCTCACCAAGGCCTAGCGGGTACGACTACCAAGAGACCCAGTACTTC. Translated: CASSPRPSGYDYQETQYF.

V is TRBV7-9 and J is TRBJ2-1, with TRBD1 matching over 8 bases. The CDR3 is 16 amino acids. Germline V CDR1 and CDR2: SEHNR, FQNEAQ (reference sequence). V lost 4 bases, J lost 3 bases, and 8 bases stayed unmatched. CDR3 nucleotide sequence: TGTGCCAGCAGCTCCCAGGGGGCCGAGTACTACAATGAGCAGTTCTTC. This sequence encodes CASSSQGAEYYNEQFF.

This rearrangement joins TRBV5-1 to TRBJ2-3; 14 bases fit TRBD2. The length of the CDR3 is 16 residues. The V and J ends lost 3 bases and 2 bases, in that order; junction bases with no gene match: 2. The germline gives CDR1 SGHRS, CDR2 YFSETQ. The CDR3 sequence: CASSWTSGRSTDTQYF. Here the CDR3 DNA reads TGCGCCAGCAGCTGGACTAGCGGGAGGTCCACAGATACGCAGTATTTT.

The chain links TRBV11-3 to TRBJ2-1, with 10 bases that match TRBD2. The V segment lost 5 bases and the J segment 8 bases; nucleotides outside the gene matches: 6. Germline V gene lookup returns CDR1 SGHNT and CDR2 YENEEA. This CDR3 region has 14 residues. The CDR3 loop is CASSQLAGNDEQFF. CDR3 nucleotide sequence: TGTGCCAGCAGCCAACTAGCGGGGAACGATGAGCAGTTCTTC.

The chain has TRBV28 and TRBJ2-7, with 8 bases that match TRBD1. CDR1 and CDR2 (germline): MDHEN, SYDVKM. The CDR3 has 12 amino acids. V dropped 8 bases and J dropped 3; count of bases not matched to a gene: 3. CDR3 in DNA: TGTGCCAGCCGGGACAGGAACTACGAGCAGTACTTC. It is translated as CASRDRNYEQYF.

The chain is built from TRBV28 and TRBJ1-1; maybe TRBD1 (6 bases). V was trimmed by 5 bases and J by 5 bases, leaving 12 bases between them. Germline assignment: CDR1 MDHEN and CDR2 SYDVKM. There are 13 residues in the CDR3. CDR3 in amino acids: CASSVTGLTEAFF. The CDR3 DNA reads TGTGCCAGCAGTGTCACAGGGTTGACTGAAGCTTTCTTT.

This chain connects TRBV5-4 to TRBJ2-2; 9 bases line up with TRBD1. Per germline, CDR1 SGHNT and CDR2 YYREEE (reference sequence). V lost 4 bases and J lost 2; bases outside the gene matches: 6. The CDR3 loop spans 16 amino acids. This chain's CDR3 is CASSIRTGDNTGELFF. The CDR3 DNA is TGTGCCAGCAGCATTAGGACAGGGGATAACACCGGGGAGCTGTTTTTT.

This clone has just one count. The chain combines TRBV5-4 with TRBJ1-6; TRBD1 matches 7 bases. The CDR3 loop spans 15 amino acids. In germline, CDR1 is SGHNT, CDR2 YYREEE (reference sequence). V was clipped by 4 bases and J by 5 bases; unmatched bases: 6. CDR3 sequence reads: CASSKQGYDNSPLHF. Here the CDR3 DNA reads TGTGCCAGCAGCAAACAGGGGTATGATAATTCACCCCTCCACTTT.

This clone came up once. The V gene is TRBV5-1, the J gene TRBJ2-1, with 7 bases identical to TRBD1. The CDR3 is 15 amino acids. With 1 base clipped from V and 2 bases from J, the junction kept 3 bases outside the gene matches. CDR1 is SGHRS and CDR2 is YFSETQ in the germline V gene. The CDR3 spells CASSLTGTAYNEQFF. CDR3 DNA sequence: TGCGCCAGCAGCTTGACCGGGACAGCCTACAATGAGCAGTTCTTC. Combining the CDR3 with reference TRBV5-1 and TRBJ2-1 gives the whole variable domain KAGVTQTPRYLIKTRGQQVTLSCSPISGHRSVSWYQQTPGQGLQFLFEYFSETQRNKGNFPGRFSGRQFSNSRSEMNVSTLELGDSALYLCASSLTGTAYNEQFFGPGTRLTVL.